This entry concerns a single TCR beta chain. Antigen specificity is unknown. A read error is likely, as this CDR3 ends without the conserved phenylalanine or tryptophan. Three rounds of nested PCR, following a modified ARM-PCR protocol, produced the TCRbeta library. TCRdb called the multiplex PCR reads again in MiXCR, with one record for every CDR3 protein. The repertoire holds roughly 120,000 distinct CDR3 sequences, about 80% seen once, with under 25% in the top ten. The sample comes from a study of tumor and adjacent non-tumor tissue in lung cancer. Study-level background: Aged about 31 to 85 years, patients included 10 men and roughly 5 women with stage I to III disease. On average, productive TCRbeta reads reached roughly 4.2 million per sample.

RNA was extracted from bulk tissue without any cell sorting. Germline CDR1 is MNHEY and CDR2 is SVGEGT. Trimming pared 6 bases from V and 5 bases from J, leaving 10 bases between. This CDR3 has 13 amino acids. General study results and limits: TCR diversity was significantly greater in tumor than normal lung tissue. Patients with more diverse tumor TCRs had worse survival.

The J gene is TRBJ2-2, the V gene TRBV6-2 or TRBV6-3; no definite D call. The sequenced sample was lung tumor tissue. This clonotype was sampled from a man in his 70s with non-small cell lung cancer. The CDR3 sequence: CASSRINTGELFL. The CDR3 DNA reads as TGTGCCAGCAGCAGAATTAATACCGGGGAGCTGTTTTTA.